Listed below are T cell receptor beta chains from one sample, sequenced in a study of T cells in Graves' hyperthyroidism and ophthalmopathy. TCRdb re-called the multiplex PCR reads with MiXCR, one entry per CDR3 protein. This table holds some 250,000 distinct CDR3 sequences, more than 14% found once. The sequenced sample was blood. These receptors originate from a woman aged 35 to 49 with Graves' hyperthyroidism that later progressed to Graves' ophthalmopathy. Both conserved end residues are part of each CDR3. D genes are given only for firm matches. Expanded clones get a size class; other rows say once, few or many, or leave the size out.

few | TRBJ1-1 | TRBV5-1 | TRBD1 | TGCGCCAGCAGCTTAGAGCCACAGGGGATCATGAACACTGAAGCTTTCTTT | CASSLEPQGIMNTEAFF
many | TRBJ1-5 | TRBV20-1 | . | TGCAGTGCTAGGTCCATGATACATCAGCCCCAGCATTTT | CSARSMIHQPQHF
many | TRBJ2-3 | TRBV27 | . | TGTGCCAGCAGTTTATTGGGGACTAGCACAGATACGCAGTATTTT | CASSLLGTSTDTQYF
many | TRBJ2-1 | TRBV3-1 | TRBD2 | TGTGCCAGCAGCCAAGTGCTAGCGGGGTCCTCCTACAATGAGCAGTTCTTC | CASSQVLAGSSYNEQFF
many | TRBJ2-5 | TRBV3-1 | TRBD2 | TGTGCCAGCAGCCAACTGAGCGGGAGTCTCCAAGAGACCCAGTACTTC | CASSQLSGSLQETQYF
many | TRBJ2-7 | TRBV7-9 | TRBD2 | TGTGCCAGCAGCATGGGACTAGCGGGAGCTAAAAACGAGCAGTACTTC | CASSMGLAGAKNEQYF
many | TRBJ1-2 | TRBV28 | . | TGTGCCAGCAGTTCCAGAGCCTATGGCTACACCTTC | CASSSRAYGYTF
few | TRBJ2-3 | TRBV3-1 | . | TGTGCCAGCAGCCAAGATGGAGCATTCCCCACAGATACGCAGTATTTT | CASSQDGAFPTDTQYF
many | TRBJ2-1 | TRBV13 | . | TGTGCCAGCAGCAAGGGGACTGCCTTCTACAATGAGCAGTTCTTC | CASSKGTAFYNEQFF
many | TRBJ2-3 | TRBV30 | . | TGTGCCTGGAGTGTAGATTGGCTCCTAAGCACAGATACGCAGTATTTT | CAWSVDWLLSTDTQYF
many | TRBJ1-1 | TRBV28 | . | TGTGCCAGCAGGGTAACTGAAGCTTTCTTT | CASRVTEAFF
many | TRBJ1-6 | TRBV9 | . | TGTGCCAGCAGCGTAGCATCGCATAATTCACCCCTCCACTTT | CASSVASHNSPLHF
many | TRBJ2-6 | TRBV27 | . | TGTGCCAGCAGCCCCCAGGCGGGGACTGGGGCCAACGTCCTGACTTTC | CASSPQAGTGANVLTF
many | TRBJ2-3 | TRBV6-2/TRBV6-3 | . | TGTGCCAGCAGTTTCGCTACGGATACGCAGTATTTT | CASSFATDTQYF
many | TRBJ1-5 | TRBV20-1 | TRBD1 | TGCAGTGCTACCACCCCCGGGGGACAGGGGAATCAGCCCCAGCATTTT | CSATTPGGQGNQPQHF
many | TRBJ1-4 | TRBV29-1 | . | TGCAGCGTTGAAGACGCCTTAGAAGAAAAACTGTTTTTT | CSVEDALEEKLFF
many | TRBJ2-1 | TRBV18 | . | TGTGCCAGCTCACCTGTGGGACTCAACAATGAGCAGTTCTTC | CASSPVGLNNEQFF
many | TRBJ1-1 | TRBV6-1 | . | TGTGCCAGCAGAACCTGGGCGGGACCGGAAGACACTGAAGCTTTCTTT | CASRTWAGPEDTEAFF
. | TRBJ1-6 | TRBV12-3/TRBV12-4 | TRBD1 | TGTGCCAGCAGTTCCCGTAGTAACAGGGGGTGGGCACCCCTCCACTTT | CASSSRSNRGWAPLHF
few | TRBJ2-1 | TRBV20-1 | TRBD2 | TGCAGTGCTAGAAAGCTTGCGGGAGAGTTCTTC | CSARKLAGEFF
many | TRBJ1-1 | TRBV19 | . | TGTGCCAGTAGTACCCGTGGGGGCCATCATTGGAACACTGAAGCTTTCTTT | CASSTRGGHHWNTEAFF
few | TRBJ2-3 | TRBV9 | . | TGTGCCAGCAGCGTTTGGGGATTTTTCACAGATACGCAGTATTTT | CASSVWGFFTDTQYF
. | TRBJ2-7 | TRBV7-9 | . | TGTGCCAGCAGGACGGGCAAAGGTGAGCAGTACTTC | CASRTGKGEQYF
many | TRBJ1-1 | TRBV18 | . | TGTGCCAGCTCACCTGACAGTTACACTGAAGCTTTCTTT | CASSPDSYTEAFF
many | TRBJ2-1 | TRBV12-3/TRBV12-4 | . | TGTGCCAGCAGCCCGGGACATTCTTACAATGAGCAGTTCTTC | CASSPGHSYNEQFF
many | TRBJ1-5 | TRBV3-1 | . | TGTGCCAGCAGTCATGGATATAGCAATCAGCCCCAGCATTTT | CASSHGYSNQPQHF
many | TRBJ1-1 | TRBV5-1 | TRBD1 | TGCGCCAGCAGCTTTATTTCTACAGGGGGCGTCGACACTGAAGCTTTCTTT | CASSFISTGGVDTEAFF
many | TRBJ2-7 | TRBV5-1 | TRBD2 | TGCGCCAGCAGCTTGGGGTTCGGCGGGGGGGAAGACGAGCAGTACTTC | CASSLGFGGGEDEQYF
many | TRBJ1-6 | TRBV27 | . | TGTGCCAGCAGCGGGCAGGGCCAGGCACCCCTCCACTTT | CASSGQGQAPLHF
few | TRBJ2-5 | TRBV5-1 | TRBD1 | TGCGCCAGCAGCTTGGTCCATGGGACAGGGGAACAAGAGACCCAGTACTTC | CASSLVHGTGEQETQYF
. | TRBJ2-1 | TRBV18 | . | TGTGCCAGCTCTCGGGGGGCAGGGTATGAGCAGTTCTTC | CASSRGAGYEQFF
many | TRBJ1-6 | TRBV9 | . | TGTGCCAGCAGCGTAGACCCGCCAGGGAATTCACCCCTCCACTTT | CASSVDPPGNSPLHF
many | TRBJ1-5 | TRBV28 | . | TGTGCCAGCAGAGTTGACAATCAGCCCCAGCATTTT | CASRVDNQPQHF
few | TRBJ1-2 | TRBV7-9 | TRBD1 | TGTGCCAGCAGCTCCTCCCCGGGACAGGGTTTAGATGGCTACACCTTC | CASSSSPGQGLDGYTF
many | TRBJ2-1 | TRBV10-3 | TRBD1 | TGTGCCATCAGTAACAAAGGACAGGGGGCGTTCGAGCAGTTCTTC | CAISNKGQGAFEQFF
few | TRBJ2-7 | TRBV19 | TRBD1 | TGTGCCAGTAGTCCGTCAGGGGCAGGGGGCTCCTACGAGCAGTACTTC | CASSPSGAGGSYEQYF
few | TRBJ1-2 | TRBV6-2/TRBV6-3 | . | TGTGCCAGCAGTTCCCGAGGGACGAGGTTCGACGGCTACACCTTC | CASSSRGTRFDGYTF
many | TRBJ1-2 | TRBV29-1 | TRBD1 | TGCAGCGTGGCGGGGACAGGAAGGAATGGCTACACCTTC | CSVAGTGRNGYTF
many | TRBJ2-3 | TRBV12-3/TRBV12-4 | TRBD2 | TGTGCCAGCAGTTTACGCCGGAGCGGGGGCACAGATACGCAGTATTTT | CASSLRRSGGTDTQYF
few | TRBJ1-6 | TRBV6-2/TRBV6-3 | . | TGTGCCAGCAGTCAGACGGATAATAATTCACCCCTCCACTTT | CASSQTDNNSPLHF
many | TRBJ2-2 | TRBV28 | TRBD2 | TGTGCCAGCAGTTTAAGCGGGAGAGGGAACACCGGGGAGCTGTTTTTT | CASSLSGRGNTGELFF
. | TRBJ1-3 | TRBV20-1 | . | TGCAGTGCTACAGGGGAAGGGTCTGGAAACACCATATATTTT | CSATGEGSGNTIYF
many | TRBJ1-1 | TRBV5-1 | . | TGCGCCAGCAGCTATTCCGGCCTTGGGGACACTGAAGCTTTCTTT | CASSYSGLGDTEAFF
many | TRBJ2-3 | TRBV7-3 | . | TGTGCCAGCAGCTTGACCCCTTCACGCGGAGATACGCAGTATTTT | CASSLTPSRGDTQYF
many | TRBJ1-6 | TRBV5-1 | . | TGCGCCAGCAGCCCCGGCGGGGGAGGATCCTATAATTCACCCCTCCACTTT | CASSPGGGGSYNSPLHF
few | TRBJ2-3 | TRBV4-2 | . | TGTGCCAGCAGCACCGGGAGCATGACAGATACGCAGTATTTT | CASSTGSMTDTQYF
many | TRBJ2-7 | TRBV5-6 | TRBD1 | TGTGCCAGCAGCAACACAGGGGGATACTACGAGCAGTACTTC | CASSNTGGYYEQYF
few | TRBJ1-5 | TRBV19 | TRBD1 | TGTGCCAGTAGTAACAGGGGGCTAAGTCAGCCCCAGCATTTT | CASSNRGLSQPQHF
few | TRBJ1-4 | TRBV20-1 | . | TGCAGTGCTAGAGTATTTGGGAGTACTAATGAAAAACTGTTTTTT | CSARVFGSTNEKLFF
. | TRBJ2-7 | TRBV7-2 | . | TGTGCCAGCAGCTTGTGGGGGGCCAGGGAGCAGTACTTC | CASSLWGAREQYF
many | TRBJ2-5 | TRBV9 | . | TGTGCCAGCAGCGCCGTCCGGGACGACCAAGAGACCCAGTACTTC | CASSAVRDDQETQYF
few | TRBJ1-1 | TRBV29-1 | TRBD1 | TGCAGCGTTGTAGGGGGCTGGAACACTGAAGCTTTCTTT | CSVVGGWNTEAFF
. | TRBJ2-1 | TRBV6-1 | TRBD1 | TGTGCCAGCAGTGAATACGGGACAGGCCCTGAGCAGTTCTTC | CASSEYGTGPEQFF
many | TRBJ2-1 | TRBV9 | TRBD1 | TGTGCCAGCAGCTGGACAGGGTCGGACAATGAGCAGTTCTTC | CASSWTGSDNEQFF
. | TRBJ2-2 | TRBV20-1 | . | TGCAGTGCTAGACCTGCTTTGCCGGGGACGGGGGCGTCCGGGGAGCTGTTTTTT | CSARPALPGTGASGELFF